This T cell receptor beta chain was recorded in a study of T cell responses to AZD1222 COVID-19 vaccine. Overall study findings and caveats: Just a handful of people given AZD1222 tested seropositive at baseline.

Generated by immunoSEQ multiplex PCR, the TCRdb table keeps only in-frame clones and is missing some. The profile shows approximately 75,000 clones, roughly 88% of them singletons. Pooling was applied to second doses at about 4 or about 12 weeks. CDR1 WSHSY and CDR2 SAAADI come from the germline V gene. The CDR3 covers 16 residues. Trimming stripped 0 bases from V and 4 bases from J, with 13 bases between. Notes on this clone: The target antigen is unknown.

The source of this sequence is an adult who received the AZD1222 COVID-19 vaccine. Here the sequenced sample was peripheral blood, taken 28 days after the second AZD1222 dose. This chain links TRBV10-2 with TRBJ1-3, with D tentatively TRBD1 (6 bases). The CDR3 region is CASSESYTGIGNTIYF. CDR3 coding DNA: TGCGCCAGCAGTGAGTCTTATACAGGGATCGGAAACACCATATATTTT.